These 22 T cell receptor beta chains came from one sample sequenced in a study of identical twins. TCRdb re-derived calls from the 5' RACE reads in MiXCR, one entry per CDR3 protein. Of around 680,000 distinct CDR3 sequences listed, more than 6.5% are singletons. This sample also belongs to another study, concerning yellow fever vaccine responses in identical twins.

The sample comprised PBMCs. The source is a young woman in good health.

This clonotype was counted ten times or more. The chain is built from TRBV24-1 and TRBJ2-3; 11 nucleotides match TRBD2. The germline V gene has CDR1 KGHDR and CDR2 SFDVKD. The CDR3 spans 16 residues. V was clipped by 2 bases and J by 2 bases; unmatched bases: 2. As DNA, the CDR3 is TGTGCCACCAGTGATTCGACTAGCGGGACCACAGATACGCAGTATTTT. This gives the protein CATSDSTSGTTDTQYF.

CDR3 region: CASSLIAGGPGNEQFF. The CDR3, as DNA: TGTGCCAGCAGTCTTATAGCGGGAGGGCCCGGCAATGAGCAGTTCTTC. The chain joins TRBV6-4 to TRBJ2-1; 11 bases agree with TRBD2. The CDR3 runs to 16 residues. Per the germline V gene, CDR1 is MRHNA and CDR2 is SNTAGT. J was trimmed by 6 bases and V by 5 bases; bases with no gene match: 9.

CDR3 amino acids: CASSFGRVANTGELFF. The CDR3 nucleotides are TGTGCCAGCAGCTTTGGAAGGGTCGCGAACACCGGGGAGCTGTTTTTT. The gene calls are TRBV11-2 and TRBJ2-2; no definite D call. V was shortened by 3 bases and J by 0 bases, with 11 bases between the two germline ends. The CDR3 length is 16 residues. CDR1 is SGHAT and CDR2 is FQNNGV in the germline V gene. Full variable domain (remainder filled in from reference TRBV11-2 and TRBJ2-2): EAGVAQSPRYKIIEKRQSVAFWCNPISGHATLYWYQQILGQGPKLLIQFQNNGVVDDSQLPKDRFSAERLKGVDSTLKIQPAKLEDSAVYLCASSFGRVANTGELFFGEGSRLTVL.

This clonotype was observed a handful of times. The gene calls are TRBV6-2 or TRBV6-3 and TRBJ2-1; a possible D gene is TRBD2 (6 bases). Per the germline V gene, CDR1 is MNHEY and CDR2 is SVGEGT. V was shortened by 8 bases and J by 8 bases, with 22 bases between the two germline ends. CDR3 size: 15 residues. The CDR3 sequence: CASDGRGRGGHEQFF. The CDR3 DNA reads TGTGCCAGCGACGGACGGGGTAGGGGAGGCCATGAGCAGTTCTTC.

J is TRBJ2-2 and V is TRBV6-6; the D is unclear. The V end was cut by 8 bases, the J end by 9 bases, with 10 bases between. This CDR3 has 11 residues. Germline CDR1 reads MNHNY; CDR2 reads SVGAGI (reference sequence). CDR3 sequence: CASSLGWELFF. CDR3 nucleotides: TGTGCCAGCTCCCTTGGGTGGGAGCTGTTTTTT.

The CDR3 is CASSYAAGASEQYF. CDR3 DNA sequence: TGTGCCAGCAGTTATGCAGCGGGAGCCTCCGAGCAGTACTTC. The rearrangement uses TRBV6-2 or TRBV6-3 and TRBJ2-7; TRBD2 aligns across 8 bases. The CDR3 is made up of 14 amino acids. V shed 3 bases, J shed 6 bases, and the junction held 7 bases outside the gene matches. Germline V gives CDR1 MNHEY, CDR2 SVGEGT.

This clonotype turned up a few times. The chain uses TRBV28 and TRBJ1-1; D unresolved. With 3 bases removed from V and 6 bases from J, the gap between germline ends came to 14 bases. In germline, CDR1 is MDHEN, CDR2 SYDVKM. The CDR3 spans 14 residues. The CDR3 loop is CASSFHSGRAEAFF. As DNA, the CDR3 is TGTGCCAGCAGTTTCCATTCCGGTAGGGCTGAAGCTTTCTTT.

This clonotype occurred a few times. V usage is TRBV29-1 and J usage is TRBJ1-1; unclear D gene. V lost 7 bases to trimming and J lost 3 bases, with 12 bases between them. The CDR3 is 12 amino acids. The germline gives CDR1 SQVTM, CDR2 ANQGSEA. CDR3 DNA sequence: TGCAGCGCTACCAAGTGGGACACTGAAGCTTTCTTT. Amino acid sequence: CSATKWDTEAFF.

The rearrangement links TRBV7-4 to TRBJ2-7; TRBD2 matches 7 bases. There are 14 residues in the CDR3. V was pared by 6 bases and J by 5 bases, with 10 bases of the junction left unmatched. In germline, CDR1 is SGHVT, CDR2 SQSDAQ. CDR3: CASRGGRAPHEQYF. The CDR3 nucleotides are TGTGCCAGCAGGGGAGGGAGGGCCCCCCACGAGCAGTACTTC.

This clonotype appeared many times. The chain is built from TRBV29-1 and TRBJ2-7; D is perhaps TRBD1 or TRBD2 (5 bases each). The CDR3 covers 12 residues. The V end was cut by 4 bases, the J end by 2 bases, with 9 bases between. Germline assignment: CDR1 SQVTM and CDR2 ANQGSEA. The DNA for the CDR3 is TGCAGCGTTGGGGACCTACCCTACGAGCAGTACTTC. It codes for CSVGDLPYEQYF.

This clonotype was observed a handful of times. The chain carries TRBV11-2 and TRBJ2-1; D possibly corresponds to TRBD1 (6 bases). CDR1 and CDR2 (germline): SGHAT, FQNNGV. There are 16 residues in the CDR3. The V end lost 2 bases, the J end lost 2 bases, and 13 bases lay between the germline ends. For the CDR3, the DNA is TGTGCCAGCAGCTTAAGGCCAGGGGACGCCTACAATGAGCAGTTCTTC. Amino acid sequence: CASSLRPGDAYNEQFF.

This chain connects TRBV3-1 to TRBJ2-5, with D possibly being TRBD2 (6 bases). The CDR3 extends over 16 amino acids. V lost 5 bases and J 4 bases, leaving 20 bases between the germline ends. Germline V CDR1 and CDR2: LGHDT, YNNKEL (reference sequence). CDR3 in DNA: TGTGCCAGCAGCAAAAGCGGGCCTCACCGGGGAGAGACCCAGTACTTC. Its translation is CASSKSGPHRGETQYF.

This clonotype was seen many times. The chain uses TRBV5-1 and TRBJ1-1; tentatively, D is TRBD1 (6 bases). V was pared by 0 bases and J by 4 bases, with 16 bases between. Germline V gives CDR1 SGHRS, CDR2 YFSETQ. The CDR3 length is 16 residues. The CDR3 nucleotides are TGCGCCAGCAGCTTGGAGCGGGGGGCGCGGGGCACTGAAGCTTTCTTT. This gives the protein CASSLERGARGTEAFF.

V gene TRBV27 combines with J gene TRBJ2-7; 9 nucleotides match TRBD1. CDR1 and CDR2 (germline): MNHEY, SMNVEV (reference sequence). Trimming took 5 bases from V and 2 from J; bases not matched to a gene: 10. CDR3 size: 16 residues. The CDR3 spells CASSPFRTGATYEQYF. CDR3 nucleotides: TGTGCCAGCAGTCCTTTCCGGACAGGGGCTACCTACGAGCAGTACTTC.

This clonotype was observed a few times. The CDR3 spells CASSIGSRSNEKLFF. CDR3 coding DNA: TGTGCCAGCAGCATCGGGAGCAGGTCTAATGAAAAACTGTTTTTT. The chain is built from TRBV7-6 and TRBJ1-4; D unresolved. V was trimmed by 5 bases and J by 3 bases, leaving 13 bases between them. This CDR3 has 15 residues. Germline V gene lookup returns CDR1 SGHVS and CDR2 FNYEAQ.

The rearrangement uses TRBV2 and TRBJ2-7; TRBD1 is a possible D gene (5 bases). V shed 5 bases and J shed 5 bases, with 19 bases lying between them. The CDR3 spans 15 residues. Per germline, CDR1 SNHLY and CDR2 FYNNEI. The CDR3 loop reads CASSLLRVGVHEQYF. In nucleotides, the CDR3 is TGTGCCAGCAGTCTACTCAGGGTCGGAGTCCACGAGCAGTACTTC.

This clonotype showed up just a few times. This chain joins TRBV29-1 and TRBJ2-3; D is ambiguous. CDR3 length: 15 amino acids. Germline CDR1 and CDR2: SQVTM and ANQGSEA. V lost 0 bases and J 0 bases, leaving 10 bases between the germline ends. For the CDR3, the DNA is TGCAGCGTTGAAGATAGGCAGTATAGCACAGATACGCAGTATTTT. It translates to CSVEDRQYSTDTQYF.

V usage is TRBV7-2 and J usage is TRBJ2-3; D gene uncertain. CDR3 length: 17 residues. CDR1 SGHTA and CDR2 FQGNSA come from the germline V gene. The V gene lost 1 base and the J gene lost 0 bases, with 14 bases spanning the gap. The CDR3 spells CASSLVPFPTSTDTQYF. The CDR3 region has the DNA TGTGCCAGCAGCTTAGTCCCCTTTCCAACTAGCACAGATACGCAGTATTTT.

This clonotype was observed at least ten times. V and J are TRBV5-1 and TRBJ2-1; TRBD1 agrees at 9 bases. The CDR3 is 16 residues long. Germline loops: CDR1 SGHRS, CDR2 YFSETQ. With V trimmed by 0 bases and J by 6 bases, 7 bases remained unmatched. CDR3 coding DNA: TGCGCCAGCAGCTTGGGTCCGGGACAGGGTGGCAATGAGCAGTTCTTC. Translation: CASSLGPGQGGNEQFF. The entire variable domain, with the rest obtained from reference TRBV5-1 and TRBJ2-1, is as follows: KAGVTQTPRYLIKTRGQQVTLSCSPISGHRSVSWYQQTPGQGLQFLFEYFSETQRNKGNFPGRFSGRQFSNSRSEMNVSTLELGDSALYLCASSLGPGQGGNEQFFGPGTRLTVL.

V is TRBV30 and J is TRBJ2-1; D could derive from TRBD1 or TRBD2 (5 bases each). The CDR3 consists of 12 residues. The ends were cut back, 4 bases at V and 8 bases at J, with 12 bases in the middle. Germline assignment: CDR1 GTSNPN and CDR2 SVGIG (reference sequence). CDR3 in DNA: TGTGCCTGGACTACAGGAGGCGATGAGCAGTTCTTC. Encoded protein: CAWTTGGDEQFF.

V usage is TRBV4-1 and J usage is TRBJ2-2; unclear D gene. The CDR3 has 16 residues. Germline V gives CDR1 MGHRA, CDR2 YSYEKL. V was cut by 1 base and J by 4 bases, with 13 bases left in between. The CDR3, as DNA: TGCGCCAGCAGCCAAGCGTCTCATCCGAGCACCGGGGAGCTGTTTTTT. This codes for CASSQASHPSTGELFF.

This clonotype was seen more than once but under ten times. The chain carries TRBV7-8 and TRBJ2-1, with TRBD1 matching over 7 bases. CDR1 SGHVS and CDR2 FQNEAQ come from the germline V gene. V trimming: 6 bases; J trimming: 2 bases; junction bases outside the gene matches: 4. The CDR3 contains 14 residues. The CDR3 DNA reads TGTGCCAGCAGAAAGGGACAGCCCTACAATGAGCAGTTCTTC. Its protein is CASRKGQPYNEQFF.